The 5 T cell receptor beta chains below were found in one sample sequenced in a study of a mutant IDH1 vaccine in newly diagnosed glioma. Time point described: week 47, end of study. Vaccinated patients received 300 ug of mutant IDH1 20-mer peptide per dose, with topical imiquimod. Sequenced by immunoSEQ multiplex PCR; TCRdb stores in-frame clones only, minus some. This table has tens of thousands of clones, approximately 75% appearing once. No antigens are known for them. The material sequenced was PBMCs, taken from a glioma patient whose treatment included an IDH1 peptide vaccine. The source of these receptors is a man aged 50 to 59 with glioma.

The chain combines TRBV7-9 with TRBJ1-1; 7 positions match TRBD1. This CDR3 comprises 13 residues. The J segment lost 2 bases and the V segment lost 6 bases, leaving 3 bases of the junction unmatched. Germline V gene sequence: CDR1 SEHNR, CDR2 FQNEAQ (reference sequence). The CDR3 region has the DNA TGTGCCAGCAGGGGACAGATAAACACTGAAGCTTTCTTT. Amino acids: CASRGQINTEAFF.

V is TRBV16 and J is TRBJ2-1; D gene uncertain. The V end was cut by 0 bases, the J end by 6 bases, with 6 bases between. Germline CDR1 KGHSY, CDR2 FQNENV. The CDR3 length is 13 residues. The CDR3 DNA reads TGTGCCAGCAGCCAATCGGAAGCCAATGAGCAGTTCTTC. Its protein is CASSQSEANEQFF.

This clone came up a few times. The chain uses TRBV10-1 and TRBJ2-5; TRBD2 matches 9 bases. Looked up from germline, CDR1 is WNHNN and CDR2 is SYGVQD (reference sequence). The V and J ends lost 11 bases and 0 bases, in that order; junction bases with no gene match: 7. This CDR3 has 14 amino acids. For the CDR3, the DNA is TGCGCCGGACAGCGGGGGGTATACCAAGAGACCCAGTACTTC. It translates to CAGQRGVYQETQYF.

The chain combines TRBV14 with TRBJ1-1; no reliable D call. The CDR3 sequence is 14 residues long. Germline V gene data show CDR1 as SGHDN and CDR2 as FVKESK. V lost 4 bases and J lost 4, with 13 bases in between. The CDR3: CASSLAAGSTEAFF. The CDR3 DNA is TGTGCCAGCAGCCTCGCGGCGGGTTCCACTGAAGCTTTCTTT.

The chain joins TRBV15 to TRBJ2-7; 11 bases map to TRBD1. Germline V lookup: CDR1 LNHNV, CDR2 YYDKDF (reference sequence). Trimming took 0 bases from V and 5 from J; bases not matched to a gene: 3. The CDR3 is 15 amino acids. The CDR3 region is CATSRDRTGGHEQYF. The CDR3 bases are TGTGCCACCAGCAGAGACAGGACAGGGGGCCACGAGCAGTACTTC.